This T cell receptor beta chain was sequenced for a study of metastatic and nonmetastatic thyroid tumors. TCRdb re-analyzed the PCR reads through MiXCR. The data hold fewer than 100,000 clones, with approximately 15% observed a single time. This clone was counted many times. Thyroid surgery was performed in patients who had received no treatment beforehand. The TCR comes from a female donor with papillary thyroid cancer or a benign thyroid nodule (not recorded which). Some clones in this sample may be carry-over from other donors' samples. Sequencing used blood.

CDR3 region: CASSETGGASEAFF. The CDR3 bases are TGCGCCAGCAGTGAGACAGGGGGCGCATCCGAAGCTTTCTTT. This chain connects TRBV10-2 to TRBJ1-1, with 9 bases fitting TRBD1. The ends lost 2 bases at V and 8 bases at J; junction bases unmatched: 6. The CDR3 contains 14 residues. Germline V CDR1 and CDR2: WSHSY, SAAADI.